The 18 T cell receptor beta chains below come from one sample, sequenced in a study of cytomegalovirus exposure and HLA in healthy donors. The PCR was carried out with 60 Vbeta primers and 13 Jbeta primers. TCRdb's table, derived via immunoSEQ multiplex PCR, lists solely in-frame clones and lacks some. The data show fewer than 100,000 clones, 77% seen once. Material: PBMCs. These TCRs come from a female donor in good health and CMV-seronegative.

The chain is built from TRBV27 and TRBJ2-7, with 10 bases aligning to TRBD1. The germline V gene has CDR1 MNHEY and CDR2 SMNVEV (reference sequence). This CDR3 comprises 15 residues. V trimming: 6 bases; J trimming: 5 bases; junction bases outside the gene matches: 10. The CDR3 loop is CASSPRDRGVHEQYF. CDR3 sequence (DNA): TGTGCCAGCAGCCCCAGGGACAGGGGTGTCCACGAGCAGTACTTC.

The table lists this clone with a count of one. The genes are TRBV7-2 and TRBJ1-2; D possibly corresponds to TRBD1 (5 bases). V shed 1 base and J shed 3 bases, with 12 bases lying between them. In germline, CDR1 is SGHTA, CDR2 FQGNSA. The CDR3 covers 15 residues. The CDR3 loop reads CASSLGNRRDYGYTF. The CDR3 region has the DNA TGTGCCAGCAGCTTAGGGAACAGGAGAGACTATGGCTACACCTTC.

The chain couples TRBV5-5 to TRBJ1-4; possibly TRBD1 for D (6 bases). Germline values: CDR1 SGHKS, CDR2 YYEKEE (reference sequence). V was clipped by 4 bases and J by 0 bases, with 10 bases between them. The CDR3 is 15 residues long. CDR3 bases: TGTGCCAGCAGCCGACCAGGGGCAACTAATGAAAAACTGTTTTTT. It encodes CASSRPGATNEKLFF.

The chain uses TRBV19 and TRBJ2-2; 11 bases fit TRBD2. CDR1 and CDR2 (germline): LNHDA, SQIVND (reference sequence). The CDR3 sequence is 14 residues long. The ends lost 6 bases at V and 7 bases at J; junction bases unmatched: 4. The CDR3 bases are TGTGCCAGTAGGACTAGCGGGATAGGCGGGGAGCTGTTTTTT. Its protein is CASRTSGIGGELFF. Supplemented by reference TRBV19 and TRBJ2-2, the full variable domain reads DGGITQSPKYLFRKEGQNVTLSCEQNLNHDAMYWYRQDPGQGLRLIYYSQIVNDFQKGDIAEGYSVSREKKESFPLTVTSAQKNPTAFYLCASRTSGIGGELFFGEGSRLTVL.

The V call is TRBV10-3, the J call TRBJ1-1; 12 nucleotides match TRBD1. The CDR3 consists of 14 residues. In germline, CDR1 is ENHRY, CDR2 SYGVKD. Trimming cost V 8 bases and J 0 bases; bases outside gene matches: 1. The CDR3 DNA is TGTGCCATCGGGACAGGGGGCTTGAACACTGAAGCTTTCTTT. This gives the protein CAIGTGGLNTEAFF.

This rearrangement joins TRBV5-1 to TRBJ2-4; D is ambiguous. The CDR3 has 16 residues. Germline V gene lookup returns CDR1 SGHRS and CDR2 YFSETQ. V was trimmed by 0 bases and J by 4 bases, leaving 14 bases between them. The CDR3 spells CASSLGLSQQKNIQYF. Here the CDR3 DNA reads TGCGCCAGCAGCTTGGGTTTGTCACAGCAGAAAAACATTCAGTACTTC. The variable domain in full, with the rest retrieved from reference TRBV5-1 and TRBJ2-4, is KAGVTQTPRYLIKTRGQQVTLSCSPISGHRSVSWYQQTPGQGLQFLFEYFSETQRNKGNFPGRFSGRQFSNSRSEMNVSTLELGDSALYLCASSLGLSQQKNIQYFGAGTRLSVL.

V and J are TRBV6-1 and TRBJ2-7; 8 bases agree with TRBD1. After removal of 5 bases from V and 2 bases from J, the junction contained 5 bases not matched to a gene. Germline V gives CDR1 MNHNS, CDR2 SASEGT. CDR3 length equals 14 residues. This CDR3 is CASSIRDRPYEQYF. The CDR3, as DNA: TGTGCCAGCAGTATAAGGGACAGGCCCTACGAGCAGTACTTC.

The chain joins TRBV4-3 to TRBJ2-6; perhaps TRBD2 as D (8 bases). Trimming removed 4 bases from V and 1 base from J, with 17 bases in between. CDR3 length equals 18 residues. The V gene's germline CDR1 is LGHNA and CDR2 YSLEER. CDR3 region: CASSPQGVAGSGANVLTF. Here the CDR3 DNA reads TGCGCCAGCAGCCCCCAGGGGGTAGCGGGATCTGGGGCCAACGTCCTGACTTTC.

This clone has just one count. The gene calls are TRBV9 and TRBJ1-1, with 7 positions matching TRBD1. Germline V gene lookup returns CDR1 SGDLS and CDR2 YYNGEE. V lost 4 bases and J lost 5; bases outside the gene matches: 11. This CDR3 region has 15 residues. The DNA for the CDR3 is TGTGCCAGCAGCCGGGACAGCCCAGGGATAACTGAAGCTTTCTTT. Residues: CASSRDSPGITEAFF.

This clone was recorded only once. This chain connects TRBV6-5 to TRBJ1-1; possible D gene TRBD1, 5 bases. The V end was cut by 1 base, the J end by 2 bases, with 14 bases between. Germline V gene data show CDR1 as MNHEY and CDR2 as SVGAGI. This CDR3 comprises 16 residues. The CDR3 sequence is CASSYFVQGGNTEAFF. CDR3 nucleotides: TGTGCCAGCAGTTACTTCGTGCAGGGTGGTAACACTGAAGCTTTCTTT.

The chain employs TRBV4-2 and TRBJ2-7; 10 bases fit TRBD2. Germline assignment: CDR1 LGHNA and CDR2 YNFKEQ. The CDR3 has 16 residues. Trimming cost V 1 base and J 4 bases; bases outside gene matches: 7. The CDR3 region is CASSQGGGLAIYEQYF. Written as DNA, the CDR3 is TGTGCCAGCAGCCAAGGGGGGGGACTAGCGATATACGAGCAGTACTTC.

This clone has more than one count but fewer than ten. The V call is TRBV18, the J call TRBJ2-7, with a weak D call TRBD2 (5 bases). Germline lookup yields CDR1 KGHSH and CDR2 LQKENI. V was trimmed by 3 bases and J by 2 bases, leaving 5 bases between them. This CDR3 is 12 amino acids long. The CDR3 sequence is CASSPEAYEQYF. The CDR3 bases are TGTGCCAGCTCACCGGAGGCCTACGAGCAGTACTTC.

As regards this clone: Its ends do not fully match the called genes, so a read error is possible. The chain uses TRBV15 and TRBJ1-2, with D perhaps matching TRBD1 (5 bases). CDR1 and CDR2 from the germline V gene are LNHNV and YYDKDF (reference sequence). The CDR3 runs 13 residues. This CDR3 reads CATSRSGADPPSF. The CDR3 coding sequence is TGTGCCACCAGCAGATCTGGGGCAGACCCTCCCAGCTTC. Variable domain in full (rest from reference TRBV15 and TRBJ1-2): DAMVIQNPRYQVTQFGKPVTLSCSQTLNHNVMYWYQQKSSQAPKLLFHYYDKDFNNEADTPDNFQSRRPNTSFCFLDIRSPGLGDTAMYLCATSRSGADPPSFGSGTRLTVV.

This CDR3 is CASIGQGRIGEAFF. Written as DNA, the CDR3 is TGTGCCAGCATTGGACAGGGGAGGATCGGTGAAGCTTTCTTT. The chain couples TRBV2 to TRBJ1-1, with 9 bases identical to TRBD1. Germline-derived CDR1 and CDR2 are SNHLY and FYNNEI. J gave up 7 bases and V 7 bases, and 10 bases lay outside the gene matches. CDR3 size: 14 residues.

The J gene is TRBJ2-2, the V gene TRBV5-1; D perhaps matches TRBD2 (5 bases). The CDR3 totals 16 residues. V was clipped by 4 bases and J by 2 bases, with 15 bases between them. Per germline, CDR1 SGHRS and CDR2 YFSETQ. CDR3 DNA sequence: TGCGCCAGCAGCCCGGCGGGCGGGTATAACACCGGGGAGCTGTTTTTT. Translation gives CASSPAGGYNTGELFF.

The V gene is TRBV28, the J gene TRBJ2-4, with TRBD2 identical over 8 bases. Germline CDR1 is MDHEN and CDR2 is SYDVKM. CDR3 length: 16 amino acids. V lost 5 bases, J lost 2 bases, and 8 bases stayed unmatched. CDR3 DNA: TGTGCCAGCAGTAACCCGGGGGGGCTGACCAAAAACATTCAGTACTTC. Amino acid sequence: CASSNPGGLTKNIQYF.

The rearrangement uses TRBV7-2 and TRBJ2-7; D gene ambiguous. Looked up from germline, CDR1 is SGHTA and CDR2 is FQGNSA. CDR3 length: 15 amino acids. V lost 3 bases and J 3 bases, leaving 15 bases between the germline ends. CDR3 region: CASSFGYGASYEQYF. The CDR3 DNA follows: TGTGCCAGCAGCTTTGGGTACGGAGCAAGCTACGAGCAGTACTTC.

The V gene is TRBV7-2, the J gene TRBJ1-1; tentatively, D is TRBD1 (5 bases). This CDR3 region has 18 residues. Trimming removed 0 bases from V and 1 base from J, with 18 bases in between. Germline V gene sequence: CDR1 SGHTA, CDR2 FQGNSA. The CDR3 DNA reads TGTGCCAGCAGCTTAGCGCTTGGATGGGGCTCGGGGAACACTGAAGCTTTCTTT. Encoded protein: CASSLALGWGSGNTEAFF.